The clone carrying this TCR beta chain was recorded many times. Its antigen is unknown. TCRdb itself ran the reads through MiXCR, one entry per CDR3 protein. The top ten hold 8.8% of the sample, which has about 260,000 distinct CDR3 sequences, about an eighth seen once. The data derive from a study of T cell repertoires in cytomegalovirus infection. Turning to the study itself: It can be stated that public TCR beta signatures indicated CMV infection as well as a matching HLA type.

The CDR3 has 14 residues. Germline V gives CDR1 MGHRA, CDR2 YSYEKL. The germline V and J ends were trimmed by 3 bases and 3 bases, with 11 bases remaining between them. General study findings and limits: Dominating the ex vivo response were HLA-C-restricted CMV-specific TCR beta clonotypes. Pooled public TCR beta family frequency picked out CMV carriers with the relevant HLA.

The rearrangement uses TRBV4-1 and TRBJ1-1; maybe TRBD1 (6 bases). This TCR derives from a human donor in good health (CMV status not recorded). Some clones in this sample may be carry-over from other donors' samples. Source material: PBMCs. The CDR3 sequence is CASSHLGQYTEAFF. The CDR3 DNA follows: TGCGCCAGCAGCCACCTCGGACAGTACACTGAAGCTTTCTTT.